A selection of T cell receptor beta chains follows, all from one sample in a study of CD8+CD57+ T cells in acquired aplastic anemia. MiXCR, applied by TCRdb to the reads, yields one record per CDR3 protein. The top ten clones hold roughly 29% of a sample with a few hundred thousand distinct CDR3 sequences, approximately 60% of them seen once. Sequencing was carried out using sorted CD4+, CD8+, or CD8+CD57+ T cells (not recorded which) from PBMCs. These receptors all stem from a human donor in good health. The CDR3 runs from the conserved cysteine through the conserved F or W. A D gene is named only where the DNA matches it firmly.

v_call: TRBV19
d_call: .
j_call: TRBJ1-4
cdr3_aa: CASMGLTNEKLFF

v_call: TRBV7-9
d_call: .
j_call: TRBJ1-2
cdr3_aa: CASSAPGFNYGYTF

v_call: TRBV6-5
d_call: .
j_call: TRBJ2-1
cdr3_aa: CASSSQGYNEQFF

v_call: TRBV10-3
d_call: .
j_call: TRBJ2-1
cdr3_aa: CAISGQGGNNEQFF

v_call: TRBV20-1
d_call: .
j_call: TRBJ2-1
cdr3_aa: CSAPRIDEQFF

v_call: TRBV7-8
d_call: .
j_call: TRBJ1-3
cdr3_aa: CASSLAPGSGNTIYF

v_call: TRBV30
d_call: TRBD1
j_call: TRBJ1-2
cdr3_aa: CAWSVTGQTTSFDYGYTF

v_call: TRBV7-9
d_call: TRBD1
j_call: TRBJ2-5
cdr3_aa: CASSLVQGVFF

v_call: TRBV5-1
d_call: .
j_call: TRBJ1-5
cdr3_aa: CASSLGGGDQPQHF

v_call: TRBV20-1
d_call: TRBD2
j_call: TRBJ2-5
cdr3_aa: CSARDRTSASETQYF

v_call: TRBV12-3/TRBV12-4
d_call: .
j_call: TRBJ2-3
cdr3_aa: CASSLQTSTDTQYF

v_call: TRBV9
d_call: TRBD1
j_call: TRBJ1-2
cdr3_aa: CASSAGQVANYGYTF

v_call: TRBV25-1
d_call: TRBD1
j_call: TRBJ1-1
cdr3_aa: CASSDSGGNTEAFF

v_call: TRBV2
d_call: .
j_call: TRBJ2-2
cdr3_aa: CASSVGVPAGGGELFF

v_call: TRBV29-1
d_call: TRBD1
j_call: TRBJ2-7
cdr3_aa: CSVENRGPTNEQYF

v_call: TRBV9
d_call: .
j_call: TRBJ2-5
cdr3_aa: CASSVDWLGETQYF

v_call: TRBV6-2/TRBV6-3
d_call: TRBD2
j_call: TRBJ2-7
cdr3_aa: CASSYIPGGVHEQYF

v_call: TRBV7-8
d_call: TRBD1
j_call: TRBJ1-2
cdr3_aa: CASSWDRDYYGYTF

v_call: TRBV20-1
d_call: TRBD1
j_call: TRBJ2-3
cdr3_aa: CSARVGTAISDTQYF

v_call: TRBV11-2
d_call: .
j_call: TRBJ2-3
cdr3_aa: CASGLEYSTDTQYF

v_call: TRBV6-5
d_call: TRBD2
j_call: TRBJ2-1
cdr3_aa: CASKAGTSGYNEQFF

v_call: TRBV24-1
d_call: TRBD1
j_call: TRBJ1-2
cdr3_aa: CATSITGQGACGYTF

v_call: TRBV9
d_call: .
j_call: TRBJ2-7
cdr3_aa: CASSVASEAYEQYF

v_call: TRBV24-1
d_call: .
j_call: TRBJ2-1
cdr3_aa: CATSDVSSYNEQFF

v_call: TRBV20-1
d_call: .
j_call: TRBJ2-7
cdr3_aa: CSAPAGTRTYEQYF

v_call: TRBV2
d_call: .
j_call: TRBJ2-1
cdr3_aa: CASRRDGDSYNEQFF

v_call: TRBV5-1
d_call: .
j_call: TRBJ1-2
cdr3_aa: CASSLGPGEYGYTF

v_call: TRBV5-6
d_call: TRBD1
j_call: TRBJ2-1
cdr3_aa: CASSVELGQGEGNEQFF